The entry below gives a single TCR beta chain sequence along with its context. Its specificity is unknown. The record originates from a study of cytomegalovirus exposure and HLA in healthy donors. Across the study: HLA-typed donors were the source of around 85 million unique TCRs held in an early data release.

In the PCR, 60 Vbeta and 13 Jbeta primers were used. TCRdb's copy holds only in-frame clones and misses some; the assay was immunoSEQ multiplex PCR. This sample carries 170,000 or so clones, roughly three quarters of them seen once, and the ten largest clones take around 3.2%. Study observations and caveats: Many donors carried some public TCRs, although rarity characterized most TCR sequences. Under in vitro conditions, a few CMV-associated chains were confirmed as specific for CMV antigens. Highly shared sequence variants in one cluster were likely a sequencing artifact.

The material sequenced was PBMCs. This clonotype was obtained from a woman aged 50 to 60 in good health and CMV-seropositive.

Written as DNA, the CDR3 is TGTGCCAGCAGTATCCCTAGCGGGGGCTCCTACAATGAGCAGTTCTTC. Translation: CASSIPSGGSYNEQFF. The chain employs TRBV28 and TRBJ2-1; TRBD2 aligns across 10 bases. Germline V gives CDR1 MDHEN, CDR2 SYDVKM. The CDR3 has 16 amino acids. Unmatched junction bases numbered 4, after V lost 5 bases and J lost 0 bases.